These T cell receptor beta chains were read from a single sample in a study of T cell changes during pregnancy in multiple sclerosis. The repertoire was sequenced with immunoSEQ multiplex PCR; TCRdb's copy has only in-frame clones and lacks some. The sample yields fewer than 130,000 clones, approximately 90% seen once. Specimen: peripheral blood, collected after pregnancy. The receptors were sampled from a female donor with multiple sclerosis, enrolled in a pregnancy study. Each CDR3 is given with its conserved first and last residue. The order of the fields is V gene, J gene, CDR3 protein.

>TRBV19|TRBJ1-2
CASSIGPGNYGYTF
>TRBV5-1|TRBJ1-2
CASSLGQGASGYTF
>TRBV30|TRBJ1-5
CAWSKGNRGQPQHF
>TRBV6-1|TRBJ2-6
CASSEGASGANVLTF
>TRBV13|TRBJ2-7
CASSLVGTSYVEQYF
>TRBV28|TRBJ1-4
CASTDTRNEKLFF
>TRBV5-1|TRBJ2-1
CASRLGGNEQFF
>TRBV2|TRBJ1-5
CASRATGHSNQPQHF
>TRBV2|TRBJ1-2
CASSEGAPAVGDRGYTF
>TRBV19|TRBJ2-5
CASSMGGHLKETQYF
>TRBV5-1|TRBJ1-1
CASSPIPGSNTEAFF
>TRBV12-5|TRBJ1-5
CASGQGISNQPQHF
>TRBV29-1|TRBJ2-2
CSIYRTGELFF
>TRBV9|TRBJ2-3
CASSPPYGDTQYF
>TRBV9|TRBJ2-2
CASSADPSDTGELFF
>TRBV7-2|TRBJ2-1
CASSLGVGVTINEQFF
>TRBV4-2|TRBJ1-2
CASSQALGQGDDGYTF
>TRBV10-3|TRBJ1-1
CAINTGGSKAFF
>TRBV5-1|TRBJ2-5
CASSLGGHETQYF
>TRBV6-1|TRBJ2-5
CASSVGTAGGETQYF
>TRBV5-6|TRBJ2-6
CASSLEQRSGANVLTF
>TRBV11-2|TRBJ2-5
CASTNGGQETQYF
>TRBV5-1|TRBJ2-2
CASSLEGANTGELFF
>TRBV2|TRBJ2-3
CASSSTSGGLGVYF
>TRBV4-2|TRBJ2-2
CASSGTDTGELFF
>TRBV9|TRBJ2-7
CASSPSGAASLSYEQYF
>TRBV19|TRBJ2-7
CASSPGTGTYEQYF
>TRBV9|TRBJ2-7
CASSVGVGRTYEQYF
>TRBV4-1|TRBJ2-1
CASSQGTGRMINEQFF
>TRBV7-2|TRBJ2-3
CASSLLGGVTDTQYF
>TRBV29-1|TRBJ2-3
CSDRRSTDTQYF
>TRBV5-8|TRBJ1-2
CASSLEVISSRATGYTF
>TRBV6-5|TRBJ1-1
CASSLGTGATEAFF
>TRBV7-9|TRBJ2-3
CASSLSSTDTQYF
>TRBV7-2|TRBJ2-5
CASSLEYGPGTQYF
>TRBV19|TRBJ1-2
CASSWGGYYGYTF
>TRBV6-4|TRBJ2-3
CASSDSAGLAAAQYF
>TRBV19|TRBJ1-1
CASSRIAGQLNTEAFF
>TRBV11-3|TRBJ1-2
CASSLKGGRWYGYTF
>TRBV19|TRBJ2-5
CASSNGPGLARYGDQETQYF
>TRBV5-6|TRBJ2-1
CASSLREYNEQFF
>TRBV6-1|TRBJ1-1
CATAKDGNTEAFF
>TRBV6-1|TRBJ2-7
CASTPTASSYEQYF
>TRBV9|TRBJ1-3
CASSVGSEGTSGNTIYF
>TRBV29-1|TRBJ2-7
CSVRQGASEQYF
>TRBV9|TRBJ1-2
CASSPSNRGVYGYTF
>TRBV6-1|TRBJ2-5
CASSEGLGVTSQETQYF
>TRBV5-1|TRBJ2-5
CASNPGIGETQYF
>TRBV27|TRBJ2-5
CASSLRGSMMETQYF
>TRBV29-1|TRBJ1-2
CSVDGGYTF
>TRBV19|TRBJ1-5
CASSLGTSKGNSNQPQHF
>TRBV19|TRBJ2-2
CASSIRGPAELFF
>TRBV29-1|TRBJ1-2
CSVCEARRDGYTF
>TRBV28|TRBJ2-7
CASSFPRDTYEQYF
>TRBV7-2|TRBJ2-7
CASSPDRGGSYEQYF
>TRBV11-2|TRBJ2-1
CASSTPSRLDNEQFF
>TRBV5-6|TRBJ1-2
CASSPGQGIGYGYTF
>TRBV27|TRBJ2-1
CASRTGLAGGSEQFF